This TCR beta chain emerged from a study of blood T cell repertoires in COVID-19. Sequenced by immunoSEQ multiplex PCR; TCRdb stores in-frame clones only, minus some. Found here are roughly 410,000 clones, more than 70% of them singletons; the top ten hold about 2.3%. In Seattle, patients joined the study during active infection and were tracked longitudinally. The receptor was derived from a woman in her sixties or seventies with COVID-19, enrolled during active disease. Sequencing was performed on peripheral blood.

The CDR3 is CASSAGGSYTEAFF. In DNA form, the CDR3 reads TGTGCCAGCAGCGCGGGGGGGAGTTACACTGAAGCTTTCTTT. The chain links TRBV9 to TRBJ1-1; possibly TRBD1 for D (5 bases). The germline V gene encodes CDR1 SGDLS and CDR2 YYNGEE. The V end was cut by 3 bases, the J end by 3 bases, with 12 bases between. CDR3 length equals 14 residues.